This T cell receptor beta chain was found in a study of blood T cells in healthy people across ages. Trimming at V came to 6 bases and at J to 4 bases, leaving 9 bases not matched to a gene. CDR3 length: 15 amino acids. Germline assignment: CDR1 SGHRS and CDR2 YFSETQ. Alongside a J-beta primer mix, a sample-barcoded 5' primer served in a second PCR lasting 7 to 11 cycles. TCRdb processed the 5' RACE reads anew with MiXCR; each CDR3 protein has one entry. The sample has about 930,000 distinct CDR3 sequences, approximately 32% seen once; the top ten hold 9.5% to 13%. These same records also appear under a second study, on T cells of mothers and their children.

V gene TRBV5-1 combines with J gene TRBJ2-1; 8 bases are shared with TRBD2. What was sequenced was blood. The receptor's source is a woman aged 35 to 49 in good health. CDR3 sequence (DNA): TGCGCCAGCACGGTCAGCGGGGGCCTATACAATGAGCAGTTCTTC. Encoded protein: CASTVSGGLYNEQFF.